The rows below give T cell receptor beta chains drawn from one sample of a study of T cell repertoires in cytomegalovirus infection. TCRdb analysed the reads with MiXCR anew, one entry per CDR3 protein. Of around 360,000 distinct CDR3 sequences listed, about 35% are singletons. These receptors lack a known antigen. Sequencing was performed on cultured PBMCs, taken from culture after CMV antigen stimulation. These receptors came from a human donor in good health (CMV status not recorded). Some clones in this sample may be carry-over from other donors' samples. Both conserved end residues are part of each CDR3. D genes are given only for firm matches. The listing skips clone size in some rows; elsewhere it reads once, few, many or a size class.

CDR3aa,CDR3nt,j_gene,d_gene,len,abundance,v_gene
CASSLGVGYGYTF,TGTGCCAGCAGCTTGGGGGTCGGCTATGGCTACACCTTC,TRBJ1-2,.,13,many,TRBV7-8
CASSSRSKGETQYF,TGTGCCAGCAGCTCTCGGTCGAAGGGAGAGACCCAGTACTTC,TRBJ2-5,.,14,many,TRBV11-2
CASSTSGPLKGDTQYF,TGTGCCAGCAGCACCAGTGGACCCCTTAAGGGGGATACGCAGTATTTT,TRBJ2-3,.,16,many,TRBV7-6
CASSYGTENQPQHF,TGTGCCAGCAGTTACGGGACTGAGAATCAGCCCCAGCATTTT,TRBJ1-5,.,14,many,TRBV6-2/TRBV6-3
CSARPYEQYF,TGCAGTGCTAGACCCTACGAGCAGTACTTC,TRBJ2-7,.,10,.,TRBV20-1
CASGLGTSGSNEQFF,TGTGCTAGTGGCCTAGGGACTAGCGGGAGCAATGAGCAGTTCTTC,TRBJ2-1,TRBD2,15,.,TRBV12-5
CAIINRDSGSTEAFF,TGTGCCATCATCAACCGGGACAGCGGGTCCACTGAAGCTTTCTTT,TRBJ1-1,TRBD1,15,once,TRBV10-3
CASSQGTARYEQYF,TGCGCCAGCAGCCAAGGGACAGCTCGCTACGAGCAGTACTTC,TRBJ2-7,.,14,.,TRBV4-3
CASSPGHTYEQYF,TGTGCCAGCTCACCAGGCCATACCTACGAGCAGTACTTC,TRBJ2-7,.,13,.,TRBV18
CASRPGQALHTIYF,TGTGCCAGCAGACCAGGACAGGCTCTACACACCATATATTTT,TRBJ1-3,TRBD1,14,once,TRBV28
CASSLDSGNEQFF,TGTGCCAGCAGCCTGGATAGTGGCAATGAGCAGTTCTTC,TRBJ2-1,.,13,few,TRBV2
CASQGQMGTEAFF,TGTGCCAGCCAGGGGCAAATGGGCACTGAAGCTTTCTTT,TRBJ1-1,.,13,.,TRBV10-3